The 21 T cell receptor beta chains given below trace back to one sample, sequenced in a study of blood T cell repertoires in COVID-19. The table came from immunoSEQ multiplex PCR; TCRdb's copy has only in-frame clones and leaves some out. The sample has more than 150,000 clones, around nine tenths seen once. Sequencing was performed on peripheral blood. Every receptor here comes from a woman aged 65 to 85 with COVID-19, enrolled during active disease.

This sequence joins TRBV7-9 and TRBJ2-6; D gene uncertain. This CDR3 spans 15 amino acids. Trimming pared 1 base from V and 2 bases from J, leaving 6 bases between. Germline lookup yields CDR1 SEHNR and CDR2 FQNEAQ (reference sequence). The CDR3 DNA sequence: TGTGCCAGCAGCTTAGGTTCTCCTGGGGCCAACGTCCTGACTTTC. Encoded protein: CASSLGSPGANVLTF.

The chain carries TRBV27 and TRBJ1-1; no firm D call. The CDR3 sequence is 14 residues long. Trimming removed 3 bases from V and 0 bases from J, with 8 bases in between. Germline V lookup: CDR1 MNHEY, CDR2 SMNVEV (reference sequence). CDR3 in amino acids: CASSFQSMNTEAFF. Written as DNA, the CDR3 is TGTGCCAGCAGTTTCCAAAGCATGAACACTGAAGCTTTCTTT.

The chain joins TRBV11-3 to TRBJ2-1; D possibly corresponds to TRBD2 (6 bases). CDR1 is SGHNT, CDR2 YENEEA, per germline. V gave up 5 bases and J gave up 3 bases, with 8 bases separating them. The CDR3 has 13 amino acids. The CDR3 protein is CASSRGLYNEQFF. The CDR3 region has the DNA TGTGCCAGCAGCCGGGGACTCTACAATGAGCAGTTCTTC.

The CDR3 DNA sequence: TGTGCCGGATACCGGGACAGGGTCTACGAGCAGTACTTC. This encodes CAGYRDRVYEQYF. V and J are TRBV5-4 and TRBJ2-7, with TRBD1 matching over 9 bases. J gave up 3 bases and V 10 bases, and 8 bases lay outside the gene matches. Germline V CDR1 and CDR2: SGHNT, YYREEE (reference sequence). The CDR3 sequence is 13 residues long.

About this clone: One junction end disagrees with the germline gene, perhaps due to a read error. The chain employs TRBV7-6 and TRBJ1-3; D is perhaps TRBD1 (5 bases). The CDR3 runs to 16 residues. Germline CDR1 reads SGHVS; CDR2 reads FNYEAQ. The CDR3 DNA follows: TGTGCCAGCAGCCTAGCACCAGGGCAGGGCGCAAACACCATATATTTT. Translation gives CASSLAPGQGANTIYF.

This clone was recorded only once. The chain carries TRBV24-1 and TRBJ2-2, with D perhaps matching TRBD2 (5 bases). The CDR3 is 13 residues long. V shed 12 bases and J shed 6 bases, with 16 bases lying between them. Germline V gene sequence: CDR1 KGHDR, CDR2 SFDVKD. The CDR3 nucleotides read TGTGCCCCTCCCAGCAAGGAGGCCGGGGAGCTGTTTTTT. Protein sequence: CAPPSKEAGELFF.

The rearrangement uses TRBV10-3 and TRBJ2-7; 11 bases agree with TRBD2. The junction had 12 bases not matched to a gene; V was cut back by 5 bases and J by 0 bases. CDR3 size: 18 residues. Germline V CDR1 and CDR2: ENHRY, SYGVKD. The CDR3 here is CAISRTGTSGFSSYEQYF. The DNA for the CDR3 is TGTGCCATCAGTCGTACCGGGACTAGCGGTTTTAGCTCCTACGAGCAGTACTTC.

This chain joins TRBV7-2 and TRBJ1-5, with D tentatively TRBD1 (6 bases). V lost 4 bases and J lost 3, with 13 bases in between. Germline V gives CDR1 SGHTA, CDR2 FQGNSA. The CDR3 runs to 15 residues. This CDR3 reads CASSSQGPDNQPQHF. The CDR3 bases are TGTGCCAGCAGCTCCCAGGGGCCTGACAATCAGCCCCAGCATTTT.

This chain joins TRBV27 and TRBJ2-7; D gene unclear. CDR3 length equals 15 residues. V gave up 8 bases and J gave up 1 base, with 18 bases separating them. Germline V lookup: CDR1 MNHEY, CDR2 SMNVEV (reference sequence). The CDR3: CASSHEAAPSYEQYF. CDR3 nucleotide sequence: TGTGCCAGCTCGCACGAGGCCGCCCCATCCTACGAGCAGTACTTC.

This clone has a single count. The rearrangement uses TRBV30 and TRBJ1-3; no clear D. The CDR3 is 12 residues long. Germline V CDR1 and CDR2: GTSNPN, SVGIG (reference sequence). The CDR3 is CAANLRGNTIYF. The DNA for the CDR3 is TGTGCTGCAAATCTCAGGGGAAACACCATATATTTT.

The chain combines TRBV18 with TRBJ2-1; 7 nucleotides line up with TRBD1. The CDR3 is 15 amino acids. Germline trimming cut 0 bases from V and 2 bases from J; bases unmatched to any gene: 1. The germline V gene encodes CDR1 KGHSH and CDR2 LQKENI. In DNA form, the CDR3 reads TGTGCCAGCTCACCACCAGGGGGCGCCTACAATGAGCAGTTCTTC. It translates to CASSPPGGAYNEQFF.

The chain has TRBV28 and TRBJ1-1, with TRBD1 identical over 8 bases. Trimming at V came to 1 base and at J to 6 bases, leaving 7 bases not matched to a gene. The length of the CDR3 is 15 residues. CDR1 MDHEN and CDR2 SYDVKM come from the germline V gene. CDR3 coding DNA: TGTGCCAGCAGTTTATTGGCAGGGGGCAGGGCTGAAGCTTTCTTT. It encodes CASSLLAGGRAEAFF.

This CDR3 is CATSRDLVLNIQYF. Written as DNA, the CDR3 is TGTGCCACCAGCAGAGACCTAGTCTTAAACATTCAGTACTTC. The chain carries TRBV15 and TRBJ2-4; D is uncertain. The CDR3 runs 14 residues. CDR1 and CDR2 from the germline V gene are LNHNV and YYDKDF (reference sequence). V dropped 0 bases and J dropped 6 bases, with 9 bases sitting between them.

The chain recombines TRBV5-1 with TRBJ2-1; 10 nucleotides match TRBD2. The CDR3 sequence is 17 residues long. Germline CDR1 SGHRS, CDR2 YFSETQ. Trimming at V came to 1 base and at J to 6 bases, leaving 10 bases not matched to a gene. The CDR3 DNA reads TGCGCCAGCAGCTTGAGATCCCGGACTAGCGGACCCAATGAGCAGTTCTTC. Translating it yields CASSLRSRTSGPNEQFF.

This sequence joins TRBV10-3 and TRBJ1-3; D possibly corresponds to TRBD1 (6 bases). CDR3 length: 14 residues. V gave up 10 bases and J gave up 3 bases, with 16 bases separating them. Germline V lookup: CDR1 ENHRY, CDR2 SYGVKD. DNA of the CDR3: TGTGCCACTACACTTACAGGGTTTGGAAACACCATATATTTT. This sequence encodes CATTLTGFGNTIYF.

The chain uses TRBV4-1 and TRBJ2-7, with a tentative D call TRBD2 (6 bases). The V gene's germline CDR1 is MGHRA and CDR2 YSYEKL. This CDR3 comprises 12 residues. V was shortened by 5 bases and J by 6 bases, with 11 bases between the two germline ends. The CDR3 is CASSEGRSEQYF. In nucleotides, the CDR3 is TGCGCCAGCAGCGAGGGGAGGAGCGAGCAGTACTTC.

This chain joins TRBV30 and TRBJ2-2; D gene unclear. Germline V gene lookup returns CDR1 GTSNPN and CDR2 SVGIG (reference sequence). The V and J ends lost 2 bases and 2 bases respectively, with 3 bases between them. The CDR3 runs to 12 residues. DNA for the CDR3: TGTGCCTGGAGTTCTAACACCGGGGAGCTGTTTTTT. Amino acids: CAWSSNTGELFF. Combining the CDR3 with reference TRBV30 and TRBJ2-2 gives the whole variable domain SQTIHQWPATLVQPVGSPLSLECTVEGTSNPNLYWYRQAAGRGLQLLFYSVGIGQISSEVPQNLSASRPQDRQFILSSKKLLLSDSGFYLCAWSSNTGELFFGEGSRLTVL.

The genes are TRBV5-4 and TRBJ2-7; TRBD2 is a possible D gene (6 bases). The V end lost 3 bases, the J end lost 2 bases, and 12 bases lay between the germline ends. This CDR3 spans 14 amino acids. Germline values: CDR1 SGHNT, CDR2 YYREEE (reference sequence). CDR3 nucleotides: TGTGCCAGCAGCTCCCCCGGGGGAGCCTACGAGCAGTACTTC. It encodes CASSSPGGAYEQYF.

The chain employs TRBV7-2 and TRBJ2-1; 15 bases are a match to TRBD2. The length of the CDR3 is 14 residues. From germline, CDR1 is SGHTA and CDR2 FQGNSA. Trimming cost V 0 bases and J 12 bases; bases outside gene matches: 0. The CDR3 loop is CASSLAGLAGGQFF. CDR3 coding DNA: TGTGCCAGCAGCTTAGCGGGACTAGCGGGAGGGCAGTTCTTC.

The rearrangement links TRBV11-2 to TRBJ1-2; no clear D gene. The germline V gene has CDR1 SGHAT and CDR2 FQNNGV. Between the trimmed V and J ends, which lost 4 bases and 0 bases, there was a span of 9 bases. CDR3 size: 14 residues. For the CDR3, the DNA is TGTGCCAGCAGCTCCTCCGGAGCTAACTATGGCTACACCTTC. Translated, it gives CASSSSGANYGYTF. Combining the CDR3 with reference TRBV11-2 and TRBJ1-2 gives the whole variable domain EAGVAQSPRYKIIEKRQSVAFWCNPISGHATLYWYQQILGQGPKLLIQFQNNGVVDDSQLPKDRFSAERLKGVDSTLKIQPAKLEDSAVYLCASSSSGANYGYTFGSGTRLTVV.

The chain employs TRBV3-1 (or the pseudogene TRBV3-2) and TRBJ1-2; perhaps TRBD1 as D (6 bases). The CDR3 runs to 16 residues. Germline V gene sequence: CDR1 LGHDT, CDR2 YNNKEL (reference sequence). Trimming pared 4 bases from V and 3 bases from J, leaving 18 bases between. Here the CDR3 reads CASSPQSVNRDYGYTF. As DNA, the CDR3 is TGTGCCAGCAGCCCCCAATCGGTTAACAGGGACTATGGCTACACCTTC.